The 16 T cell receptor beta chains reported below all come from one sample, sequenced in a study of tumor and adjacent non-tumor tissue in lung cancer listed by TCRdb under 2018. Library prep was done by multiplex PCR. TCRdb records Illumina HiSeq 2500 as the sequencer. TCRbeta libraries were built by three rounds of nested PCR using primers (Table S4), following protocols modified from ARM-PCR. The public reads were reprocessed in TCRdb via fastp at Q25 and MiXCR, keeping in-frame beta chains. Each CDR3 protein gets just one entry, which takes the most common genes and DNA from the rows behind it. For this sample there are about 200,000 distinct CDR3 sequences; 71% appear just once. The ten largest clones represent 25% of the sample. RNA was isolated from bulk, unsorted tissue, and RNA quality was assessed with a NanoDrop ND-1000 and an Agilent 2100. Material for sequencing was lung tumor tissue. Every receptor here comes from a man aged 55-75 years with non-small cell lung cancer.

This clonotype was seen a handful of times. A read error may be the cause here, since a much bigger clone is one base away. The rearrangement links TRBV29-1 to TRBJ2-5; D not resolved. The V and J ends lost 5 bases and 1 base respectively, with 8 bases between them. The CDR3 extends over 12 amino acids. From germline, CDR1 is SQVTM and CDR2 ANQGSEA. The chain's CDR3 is CSVKLVQETQYF. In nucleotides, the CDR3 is TGCAGCGTTAAATTAGTCCAAGAGACCCAGTACTTC. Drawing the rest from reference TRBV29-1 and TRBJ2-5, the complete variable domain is SAVISQKPSRDICQRGTSLTIQCQVDSQVTMMFWYRQQPGQSLTLIATANQGSEATYESGFVIDKFPISRPNLTFSTLTVSNMSPEDSSIYLCSVKLVQETQYFGPGTRLLVL.

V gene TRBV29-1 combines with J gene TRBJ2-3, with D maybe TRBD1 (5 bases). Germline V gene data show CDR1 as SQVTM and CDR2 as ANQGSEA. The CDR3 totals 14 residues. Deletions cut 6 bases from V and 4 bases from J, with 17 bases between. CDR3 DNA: TGCAGCGTAGTGCAGGGTAGGGGCCCAGATACGCAGTATTTT. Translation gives CSVVQGRGPDTQYF.

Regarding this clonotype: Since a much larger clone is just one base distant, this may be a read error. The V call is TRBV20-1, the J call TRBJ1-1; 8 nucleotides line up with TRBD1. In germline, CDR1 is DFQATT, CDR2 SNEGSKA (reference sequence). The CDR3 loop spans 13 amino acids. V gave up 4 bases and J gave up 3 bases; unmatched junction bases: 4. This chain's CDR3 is CSATMDRDTEAFF. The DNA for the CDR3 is TGCAGTGCTACAATGGACAGGGACACTGAAGCTTTCTTT.

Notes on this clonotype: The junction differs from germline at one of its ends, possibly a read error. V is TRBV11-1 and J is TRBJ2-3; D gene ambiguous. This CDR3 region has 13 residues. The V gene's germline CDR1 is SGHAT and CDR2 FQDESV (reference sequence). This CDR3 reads CASSLVDTDTHYF. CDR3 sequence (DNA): TGTGCCAGCAGCTTAGTAGACACAGATACGCACTATTTT.

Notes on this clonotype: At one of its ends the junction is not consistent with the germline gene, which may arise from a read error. The CDR3 region is CSDPMGSDTQYF. In nucleotides, the CDR3 is TGCAGCGACCCGATGGGCTCAGATACACAGTATTTT. The rearrangement links TRBV29-1 to TRBJ2-3, with unresolved D. The CDR3 spans 12 residues. Germline V gene lookup returns CDR1 SQVTM and CDR2 ANQGSEA.

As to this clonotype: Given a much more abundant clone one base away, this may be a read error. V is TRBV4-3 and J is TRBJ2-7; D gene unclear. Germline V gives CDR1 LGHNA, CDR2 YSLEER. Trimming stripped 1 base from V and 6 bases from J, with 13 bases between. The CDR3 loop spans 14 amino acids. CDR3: CASSQVVLPGEQYF. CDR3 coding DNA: TGCGCCAGCAGCCAAGTTGTACTCCCCGGCGAGCAGTACTTC.

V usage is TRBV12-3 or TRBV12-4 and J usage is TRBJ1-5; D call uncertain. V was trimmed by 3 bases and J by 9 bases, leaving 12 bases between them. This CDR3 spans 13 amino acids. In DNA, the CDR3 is TGTGCCAGCAGTTTCGGGGATGATCCGCCCCAGCATTTT. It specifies CASSFGDDPPQHF.

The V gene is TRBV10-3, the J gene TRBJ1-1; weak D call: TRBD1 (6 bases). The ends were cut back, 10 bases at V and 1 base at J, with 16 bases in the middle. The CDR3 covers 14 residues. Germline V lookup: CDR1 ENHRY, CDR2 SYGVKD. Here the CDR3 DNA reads TGTGCCACACCGTCTAGACAGGAGAACACTGAAGCTTTCTTT. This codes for CATPSRQENTEAFF.

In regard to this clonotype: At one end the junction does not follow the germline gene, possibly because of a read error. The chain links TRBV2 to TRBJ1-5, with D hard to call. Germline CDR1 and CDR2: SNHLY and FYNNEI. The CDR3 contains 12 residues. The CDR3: CASSESNQSQHF. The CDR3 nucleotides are TGTGCCAGCAGTGAAAGTAATCAGTCCCAGCATTTT.

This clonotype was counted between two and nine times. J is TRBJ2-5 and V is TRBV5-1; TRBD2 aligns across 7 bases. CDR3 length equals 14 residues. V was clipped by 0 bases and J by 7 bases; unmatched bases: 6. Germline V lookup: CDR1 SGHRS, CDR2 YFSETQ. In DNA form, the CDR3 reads TGCGCCAGCAGCTTGGAAGCGGGGATCGTGACCCAGTACTTC. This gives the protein CASSLEAGIVTQYF. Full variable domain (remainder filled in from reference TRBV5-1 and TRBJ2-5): KAGVTQTPRYLIKTRGQQVTLSCSPISGHRSVSWYQQTPGQGLQFLFEYFSETQRNKGNFPGRFSGRQFSNSRSEMNVSTLELGDSALYLCASSLEAGIVTQYFGPGTRLLVL.

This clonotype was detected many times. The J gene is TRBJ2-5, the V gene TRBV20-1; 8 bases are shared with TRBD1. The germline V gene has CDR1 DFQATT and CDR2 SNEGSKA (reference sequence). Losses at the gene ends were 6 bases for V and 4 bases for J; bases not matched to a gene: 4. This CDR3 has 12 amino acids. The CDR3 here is CSATGTGETQYF. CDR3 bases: TGCAGTGCGACCGGGACAGGAGAGACCCAGTACTTC.

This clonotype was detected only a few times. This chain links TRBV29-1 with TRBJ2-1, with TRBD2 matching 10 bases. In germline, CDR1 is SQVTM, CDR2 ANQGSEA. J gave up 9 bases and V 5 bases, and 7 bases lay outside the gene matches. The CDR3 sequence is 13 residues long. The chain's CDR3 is CSVSSGSIGEQFF. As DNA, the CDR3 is TGCAGCGTTTCTAGCGGGAGCATCGGTGAGCAGTTCTTC.

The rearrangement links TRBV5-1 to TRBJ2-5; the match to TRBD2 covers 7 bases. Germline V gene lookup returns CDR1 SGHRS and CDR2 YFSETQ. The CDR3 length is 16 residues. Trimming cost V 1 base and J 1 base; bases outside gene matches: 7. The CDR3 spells CASSLMTSRLQETQYF. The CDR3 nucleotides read TGCGCCAGCAGCTTGATGACTAGCAGGCTCCAAGAGACCCAGTACTTC.

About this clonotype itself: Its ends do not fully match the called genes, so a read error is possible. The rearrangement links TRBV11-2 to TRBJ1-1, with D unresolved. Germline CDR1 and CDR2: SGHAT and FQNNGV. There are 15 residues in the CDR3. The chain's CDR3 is CASSSQQRRETEVFF. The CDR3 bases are TGTGCCAGCAGCTCTCAACAGAGGCGGGAAACTGAAGTTTTCTTT.

Written as DNA, the CDR3 is TGTGCCAGCAGCCGCCTCCCCCGGGGTGAAAAACTGTTTTTT. Protein: CASSRLPRGEKLFF. The chain combines TRBV12-3 or TRBV12-4 with TRBJ1-4; no clear D. Trimming left V 6 bases short and J 7 bases short, with 15 bases between. This CDR3 comprises 14 residues.

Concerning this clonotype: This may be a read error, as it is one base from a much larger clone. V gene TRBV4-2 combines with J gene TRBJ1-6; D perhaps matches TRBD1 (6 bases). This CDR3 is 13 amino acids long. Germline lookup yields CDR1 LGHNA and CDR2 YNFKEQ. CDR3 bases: TGTGCCTGCAGCCAAGAAGGGGGGACACCCCTCCACTTT. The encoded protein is CACSQEGGTPLHF.